This T cell receptor beta chain stems from a study of identical twins. A universal primer site was created by template switching, with the cDNA bearing unique molecular identifiers. In TCRdb, the 5' RACE reads were re-called with MiXCR into one record per CDR3 protein. Of a few hundred thousand distinct CDR3 sequences listed, 15% to 20% were seen once; the top ten hold approximately 12%. In the case of this clonotype: The antigen is undetermined.

This CDR3 comprises 15 residues. From germline, CDR1 is SGDLS and CDR2 YYNGEE. Trimming stripped 0 bases from V and 3 bases from J, with 12 bases between. Healthy Caucasians alone served as donors. General study results and limits: The more abundant beta clonotypes in cord blood had fewer insertions, and memory repertoires did not show this.

The sequence derives from a man aged 50-59 years in good health. The chain has TRBV9 and TRBJ1-2; a possible D gene is TRBD1 (6 bases). Sequenced material: naive T cells sorted from blood. The CDR3 nucleotides are TGTGCCAGCAGCGTAGGGGGGGCTTTTGACTATGGCTACACCTTC. Amino acid sequence: CASSVGGAFDYGYTF.